A single TCR beta chain is shown here with its context. The CDR3 length is 15 residues. V shed 5 bases and J shed 1 base, with 12 bases lying between them. CDR1 and CDR2 (germline): SGHRS, YFSETQ. This record comes from a study of blood T cell repertoires in COVID-19. Study summary: The origin of the acute and convalescent COVID-19 samples was the United States, Italy and Spain. PBMCs, B-cell-depleted T cells, or T cells provided the cDNA or gDNA that made up the material.

As handled by the study authors: Amplification of reference gene primers was used by the study to estimate nucleated cell counts. Clones were read by immunoSEQ multiplex PCR, and TCRdb kept only the in-frame ones, dropping some. V and J calls and clone size are as listed in that table; D and trimming were resolved from the DNA. The sample includes more than 110,000 clones, around 82% of them seen just once. This receptor was taken from a human donor in a cohort sampled during active COVID-19. The gene calls are TRBV5-1 and TRBJ2-2; TRBD2 might be the D (6 bases). Sequencing used peripheral blood. The CDR3 DNA sequence: TGCGCCAGCAGGACGGCCGGGAGGAACACCGGGGAGCTGTTTTTT. This sequence encodes CASRTAGRNTGELFF.